This T cell receptor beta chain emerged from a study of T cell repertoires in cytomegalovirus infection. With 2 bases removed from V and 11 bases from J, the gap between germline ends came to 15 bases. CDR3 length: 14 amino acids. Germline V gene sequence: CDR1 MNHNS, CDR2 SASEGT. Worth noting for this clonotype: Its specificity is unknown.

Each CDR3 protein is one row after TCRdb ran MiXCR on the reads. This sample has roughly 920,000 distinct CDR3 sequences, with roughly a third found just once. The sequence derives from a human donor in good health (CMV status not recorded). Some clones in this sample may be carry-over from other donors' samples. The starting material was cultured CD8+ T cells from PBMCs, obtained from culture after CMV antigen stimulation. The J gene is TRBJ1-4, the V gene TRBV6-1; no reliable D call. The CDR3 here is CASSEFQEMRKLFF. For the CDR3, the DNA is TGTGCCAGCAGTGAATTTCAGGAAATGAGGAAACTGTTTTTT.